The clone carrying this T cell receptor (beta chain) was seen at least ten times. What it recognizes is unknown. TCRdb independently ran MiXCR on the RT-PCR reads; one entry per CDR3 protein. Seen here are a few hundred thousand distinct CDR3 sequences, over 9.5% observed once, and the top ten hold less than 15%. The data are from a study of response to subunit inactivated influenza vaccine. Points from the study as a whole: The authors suggested that every seasonal influenza vaccination recruits few new T cells.

CDR1 DFQATT and CDR2 SNEGSKA come from the germline V gene (reference sequence). This CDR3 is 12 amino acids long. V lost 0 bases, J lost 11 bases, and 13 bases lay in between. The chain is built from TRBV20-1 and TRBJ1-1; D may be TRBD1 (5 bases). The sample in question was PBMCs from blood, obtained 45 days after vaccination. The TCR sequence derives from a man aged 45-65 years who received an inactivated influenza vaccine. For the CDR3, the DNA is TGCAGTGCTAGAGATGCGTCGCGGGGGGCTTTCTTT. Its translation: CSARDASRGAFF.